The 28 T cell receptor beta chains reported below all come from one sample, sequenced in a study of CD8 T cells in Susac syndrome. RNA, at roughly 0.5 to 1 ug, was reverse transcribed with random hexamers. TCRdb redid the calling of the immunoSEQ multiplex PCR reads with MiXCR, one entry per CDR3 protein. In the table there are 250,000 to 300,000 distinct CDR3 sequences, over 75% of which are singletons. The sequencing input was CD8+ T cells from PBMCs. Every receptor here comes from a human donor with multiple sclerosis.

The CDR3 reads CASSLVAGTLDYEQYF. As DNA, the CDR3 is TGTGCCAGCAGCTTAGTGGCGGGGACCCTCGACTACGAGCAGTACTTC. The chain carries TRBV11-2 and TRBJ2-7; tentative D call: TRBD2 (6 bases). The CDR3 has 16 amino acids. The V gene's germline CDR1 is SGHAT and CDR2 FQNNGV. The V gene lost 1 base and the J gene lost 3 bases, with 16 bases spanning the gap.

This chain uses TRBV29-1 with TRBJ2-3; 7 bases line up with TRBD2. This CDR3 contains 13 residues. CDR1 SQVTM and CDR2 ANQGSEA come from the germline V gene. V was clipped by 5 bases and J by 3 bases; unmatched bases: 5. Here the CDR3 reads CSVPGEGTDTQYF. The CDR3, as DNA: TGCAGCGTTCCGGGGGAGGGGACAGATACGCAGTATTTT.

In DNA form, the CDR3 reads TGTGCCAGCAGCCAAAAGAACCTGGGATGGAAACAGGCGAACACCGGGGAGCTGTTTTTT. Translating gives CASSQKNLGWKQANTGELFF. This sequence joins TRBV3-1 and TRBJ2-2; tentative D call: TRBD1 (5 bases). The CDR3 spans 20 residues. CDR1 is LGHDT and CDR2 is YNNKEL in the germline V gene (reference sequence). V lost 2 bases and J 0 bases, leaving 22 bases between the germline ends.

The V gene is TRBV28, the J gene TRBJ2-1; 10 nucleotides agree with TRBD2. Per the germline V gene, CDR1 is MDHEN and CDR2 is SYDVKM. With 3 bases clipped from V and 3 bases from J, the junction kept 11 bases outside the gene matches. This CDR3 spans 18 amino acids. The CDR3 coding sequence is TGTGCCAGCAGTTTCCCCGCCCTAGCGGGAGCGAACTACAATGAGCAGTTCTTC. Its translation is CASSFPALAGANYNEQFF.

The chain carries TRBV4-3 and TRBJ2-7, with TRBD1 as a possible D gene (5 bases). V lost 1 base, J lost 2 bases, and 15 bases lay in between. Germline V gives CDR1 LGHNA, CDR2 YSLEER. This CDR3 region has 16 residues. The CDR3 DNA sequence: TGCGCCAGCAGCCAAGCCTTGGGGCAAACGCCCTACGAGCAGTACTTC. It translates to CASSQALGQTPYEQYF.

This clonotype occurred a few times. The chain links TRBV27 to TRBJ2-7, with D maybe TRBD2 (5 bases). The ends were cut back, 3 bases at V and 4 bases at J, with 10 bases in the middle. The CDR3 is made up of 13 amino acids. Germline assignment: CDR1 MNHEY and CDR2 SMNVEV (reference sequence). CDR3 sequence (DNA): TGTGCCAGCAGTTTTGGTCTAGCTTACGAGCAGTACTTC. Protein: CASSFGLAYEQYF.

The CDR3 sequence: CASSPGGLGKNIQYF. Written as DNA, the CDR3 is TGTGCCAGCAGCCCCGGGGGGTTGGGCAAAAACATTCAGTACTTC. The chain links TRBV11-2 to TRBJ2-4; 7 bases agree with TRBD2. Germline V gives CDR1 SGHAT, CDR2 FQNNGV. The CDR3 covers 15 residues. V was clipped by 5 bases and J by 3 bases; unmatched bases: 7.

This clonotype was observed once. This chain connects TRBV6-5 to TRBJ1-1; 8 nucleotides line up with TRBD1. This CDR3 has 14 amino acids. The V gene end was trimmed by 5 bases and the J gene end by 4 bases; junction bases not matched to a gene: 6. Germline V gene lookup returns CDR1 MNHEY and CDR2 SVGAGI. The CDR3 here is CASSPGGSGTEAFF. The CDR3 DNA is TGTGCCAGCAGTCCAGGGGGCTCGGGCACTGAAGCTTTCTTT.

J is TRBJ2-5 and V is TRBV4-2; tentative D call: TRBD2 (6 bases). V lost 0 bases and J 7 bases, leaving 15 bases between the germline ends. This CDR3 is built from 15 residues. The germline V gene has CDR1 LGHNA and CDR2 YNFKEQ. DNA for the CDR3: TGTGCCAGCAGCCAAGAGGAAGGCGGGATCGGGACCCAGTACTTC. Its protein product is CASSQEEGGIGTQYF.

CDR3 sequence reads: CASSLGVGGPDTQYF. DNA for the CDR3: TGTGCCAGCAGCTTAGGGGTCGGGGGACCCGATACGCAGTATTTT. The chain couples TRBV11-2 to TRBJ2-3, with D perhaps TRBD2 (6 bases). There are 15 residues in the CDR3. Trimming stripped 1 base from V and 6 bases from J, with 14 bases between. Germline lookup yields CDR1 SGHAT and CDR2 FQNNGV.

The V and J genes are TRBV20-1 and TRBJ2-7; TRBD2 is a possible D gene (7 bases). V lost 4 bases and J lost 0, with 13 bases in between. This CDR3 comprises 14 residues. Germline CDR1 and CDR2: DFQATT and SNEGSKA (reference sequence). The CDR3 DNA sequence: TGCAGTGCTATATACGGGGGGCGCTCCTACGAGCAGTACTTC. Encoded protein: CSAIYGGRSYEQYF.

J is TRBJ2-5 and V is TRBV7-9; TRBD1 might be the D (5 bases). Trimming removed 7 bases at V and 9 bases at J, with 15 bases between. The CDR3 runs 12 residues. Per the germline V gene, CDR1 is SEHNR and CDR2 is FQNEAQ (reference sequence). This CDR3 reads CASTKETDSQYF. Here the CDR3 DNA reads TGTGCCAGCACCAAGGAGACAGATTCCCAGTACTTC.

The chain uses TRBV6-4 and TRBJ2-2; D is perhaps TRBD1 or TRBD2 (5 bases each). Trimming took 6 bases from V and 3 from J, leaving 11 bases between them. The germline V gene encodes CDR1 MRHNA and CDR2 SNTAGT. This CDR3 has 14 amino acids. CDR3 coding DNA: TGTGCCAGCAGAGACGGGGCTGACACCGGGGAGCTGTTTTTT. Translating it yields CASRDGADTGELFF.

The rearrangement links TRBV15 to TRBJ2-7; D unclear. Germline V gene lookup returns CDR1 LNHNV and CDR2 YYDKDF (reference sequence). V gave up 3 bases and J gave up 7 bases, with 13 bases separating them. The CDR3 is 13 amino acids. CDR3 in DNA: TGTGCCACCAGCAGCCCCCCCGGCCCAGAGCAGTACTTC. Translating gives CATSSPPGPEQYF. The full variable domain, with the rest looked up from reference TRBV15 and TRBJ2-7, is DAMVIQNPRYQVTQFGKPVTLSCSQTLNHNVMYWYQQKSSQAPKLLFHYYDKDFNNEADTPDNFQSRRPNTSFCFLDIRSPGLGDTAMYLCATSSPPGPEQYFGPGTRLTVT.

This CDR3 is CASSKSPGQDFYEQYF. The DNA for the CDR3 is TGTGCCAGCAGCAAAAGTCCGGGACAGGACTTCTACGAGCAGTACTTC. V is TRBV13 and J is TRBJ2-7; 8 bases line up with TRBD1. V dropped 5 bases and J dropped 3; count of bases not matched to a gene: 12. Looked up from germline, CDR1 is PRHDT and CDR2 is FYEKMQ (reference sequence). CDR3 size: 16 residues.

The chain is built from TRBV28 and TRBJ1-2; 10 bases agree with TRBD1. The CDR3 extends over 16 amino acids. Trimming took 6 bases from V and 5 from J; bases not matched to a gene: 12. The germline gives CDR1 MDHEN, CDR2 SYDVKM. The CDR3 sequence is CASSPMTGGLIYGYTF. CDR3 in DNA: TGTGCCAGCAGCCCGATGACAGGGGGCCTGATTTATGGCTACACCTTC.

V and J are TRBV6-4 and TRBJ2-1; 14 bases agree with TRBD2. The J segment lost 16 bases and the V segment lost 6 bases, leaving 11 bases of the junction unmatched. CDR3 size: 14 residues. Germline loops: CDR1 MRHNA, CDR2 SNTAGT. The CDR3 bases are TGTGCCAGCAGCCCAAAAGGGACTAGCGGGAGTATCTTCTTC. This gives the protein CASSPKGTSGSIFF.

The gene calls are TRBV7-8 and TRBJ2-3, with TRBD1 matching over 8 bases. Germline CDR1 reads SGHVS; CDR2 reads FQNEAQ. CDR3 length: 12 residues. With 8 bases clipped from V and 14 bases from J, the junction kept 12 bases outside the gene matches. Here the CDR3 reads CASASFDRGPYF. The CDR3 DNA is TGTGCCAGCGCATCATTTGACAGGGGACCGTATTTT.

The J gene is TRBJ2-2, the V gene TRBV9; 7 bases align to TRBD1. Germline CDR1 reads SGDLS; CDR2 reads YYNGEE. This CDR3 spans 16 amino acids. J was trimmed by 8 bases and V by 3 bases; bases with no gene match: 13. CDR3: CASSARDSRGEGELFF. The CDR3 DNA reads as TGTGCCAGCAGCGCGAGGGACAGCCGCGGAGAGGGGGAGCTGTTTTTT.

The CDR3 sequence is CASQGGEQYF. CDR3 nucleotide sequence: TGTGCCAGCCAGGGAGGCGAGCAGTACTTC. The chain links TRBV25-1 to TRBJ2-7, with D possibly TRBD2 on 6 matching bases. CDR3 length equals 10 residues. Between the trimmed V and J ends, which lost 8 bases and 6 bases, there was a span of 8 bases. Germline-derived CDR1 and CDR2 are MGHDK and SYGVNS.

CDR3 region: CASSLGAWEPNTEAFF. In DNA form, the CDR3 reads TGTGCCAGCAGTTTAGGGGCTTGGGAGCCTAACACTGAAGCTTTCTTT. This chain joins TRBV27 and TRBJ1-1, with D tentatively TRBD1 (5 bases). Looked up from germline, CDR1 is MNHEY and CDR2 is SMNVEV (reference sequence). V was cut by 2 bases and J by 2 bases, with 15 bases left in between. CDR3 length: 16 residues.

V is TRBV7-9 and J is TRBJ2-4; D is perhaps TRBD2 (6 bases). V was cut by 8 bases and J by 6 bases, with 17 bases left in between. The germline CDR1 and CDR2 sequences are SEHNR and FQNEAQ (reference sequence). The CDR3 has 14 residues. For the CDR3, the DNA is TGTGCCAGCGAAGGAGGAAAGGGAGGAAACATTCAGTACTTC. This sequence encodes CASEGGKGGNIQYF.

The rearrangement joins TRBV6-5 to TRBJ2-1, with 8 nucleotides matching TRBD1. The CDR3 is made up of 14 amino acids. Losses at the gene ends were 3 bases for V and 7 bases for J; bases not matched to a gene: 5. Germline lookup yields CDR1 MNHEY and CDR2 SVGAGI. The CDR3 region has the DNA TGTGCCAGCAGTTATGCAGGGGGCGGAAATGAGCAGTTCTTC. Its protein product is CASSYAGGGNEQFF.

This chain uses TRBV10-3 with TRBJ1-2; D is unclear. Germline lookup yields CDR1 ENHRY and CDR2 SYGVKD. The length of the CDR3 is 14 residues. With 5 bases removed from V and 0 bases from J, the gap between germline ends came to 10 bases. The CDR3 spells CAISSGPANYGYTF. Here the CDR3 DNA reads TGTGCCATCAGTAGTGGCCCCGCTAACTATGGCTACACCTTC.

This clonotype has only one observation. The chain joins TRBV12-3 or TRBV12-4 to TRBJ2-7, with D possibly TRBD1 on 5 matching bases. This CDR3 spans 12 amino acids. V was clipped by 6 bases and J by 3 bases, with 9 bases between them. CDR3 loop: CASRQGNYEQYF. The CDR3 DNA reads as TGTGCCAGCAGGCAGGGAAACTACGAGCAGTACTTC.

The chain is built from TRBV18 and TRBJ2-3, with D hard to call. This CDR3 spans 13 amino acids. Trimming stripped 2 bases from V and 2 bases from J, with 5 bases between. Per germline, CDR1 KGHSH and CDR2 LQKENI. The CDR3 sequence is CASSPWVTDTQYF. The CDR3 DNA sequence: TGTGCCAGCTCACCATGGGTCACAGATACGCAGTATTTT.

The CDR3 region is CASSQSWVYNEQFF. The CDR3 nucleotides are TGCGCCAGCAGTCAATCGTGGGTCTACAATGAGCAGTTCTTC. The J gene is TRBJ2-1, the V gene TRBV23-1; D unresolved. TRBV23-1 is an open reading frame whose function is uncertain. V gave up 0 bases and J gave up 3 bases, with 6 bases separating them. CDR3 size: 14 residues.

The genes are TRBV27 and TRBJ2-1, with TRBD1 matching 9 bases. CDR3 length equals 12 residues. After removal of 6 bases from V and 13 bases from J, the junction contained 7 bases not matched to a gene. Germline V gene sequence: CDR1 MNHEY, CDR2 SMNVEV (reference sequence). As DNA, the CDR3 is TGTGCCAGCAGCCTAGGGGGACAGGGACAGTTCTTC. This codes for CASSLGGQGQFF.